These 25 T cell receptor beta chains were sequenced from one sample in a study of early T cells in non-severe SARS-CoV-2 infection. TCRdb called the 5' RACE reads again in MiXCR, with one record for every CDR3 protein. Altogether around 45,000 distinct CDR3 sequences are present, 4% being singletons, with the ten largest covering about 2.9%. Sequencing input: whole blood. The receptor source for this set is an adult who was a healthcare worker with PCR-confirmed SARS-CoV-2 infection or an uninfected control (not recorded which).

The table lists this clonotype with many counts. The chain carries TRBV6-5 and TRBJ2-7; D possibly corresponds to TRBD1 (5 bases). The germline V gene encodes CDR1 MNHEY and CDR2 SVGAGI. The CDR3 spans 14 residues. V was trimmed by 6 bases and J by 2 bases, leaving 14 bases between them. CDR3 in amino acids: CASRTGPRAYEQYF. DNA of the CDR3: TGTGCCAGCAGAACAGGCCCAAGGGCCTACGAGCAGTACTTC.

This clonotype has a count of ten or more. The chain carries TRBV11-2 and TRBJ2-1; D may be TRBD2 (5 bases). This CDR3 has 14 residues. Germline CDR1 and CDR2: SGHAT and FQNNGV. Trimming cost V 0 bases and J 7 bases, with 10 bases left between them. The CDR3 here is CASSLDRPGNEQFF. The CDR3 nucleotides are TGTGCCAGCAGCTTAGATCGACCGGGGAATGAGCAGTTCTTC. The complete variable domain, with remaining parts taken from reference TRBV11-2 and TRBJ2-1, reads EAGVAQSPRYKIIEKRQSVAFWCNPISGHATLYWYQQILGQGPKLLIQFQNNGVVDDSQLPKDRFSAERLKGVDSTLKIQPAKLEDSAVYLCASSLDRPGNEQFFGPGTRLTVL.

This chain uses TRBV7-9 with TRBJ2-1; D is perhaps TRBD1 (5 bases). The ends were cut back, 2 bases at V and 5 bases at J, with 10 bases in the middle. Per the germline V gene, CDR1 is SEHNR and CDR2 is FQNEAQ (reference sequence). The CDR3 has 14 amino acids. The CDR3 sequence is CASSLLTANNEQFF. CDR3 bases: TGTGCCAGCAGCTTATTGACAGCCAACAATGAGCAGTTCTTC.

This clonotype was counted ten times or more. This sequence joins TRBV12-5 and TRBJ1-1; the match to TRBD1 covers 8 bases. The J segment lost 7 bases and the V segment lost 0 bases, leaving 10 bases of the junction unmatched. The CDR3 sequence is 16 residues long. Germline values: CDR1 LGHNT, CDR2 FRNRAP. The CDR3 loop is CASGLVPKDRVDEAFF. CDR3 sequence (DNA): TGTGCTAGTGGTTTGGTTCCCAAGGACAGGGTGGATGAAGCTTTCTTT.

The chain carries TRBV20-1 and TRBJ1-2; D might be TRBD1 (6 bases). CDR1 is DFQATT, CDR2 SNEGSKA, per germline (reference sequence). The CDR3 length is 14 residues. V was clipped by 0 bases and J by 3 bases, with 11 bases between them. For the CDR3, the DNA is TGCAGTGCTAGAGATGTACAGGGACACTATGGCTACACCTTC. Protein: CSARDVQGHYGYTF.

This clonotype was detected ten times or more. The chain is built from TRBV5-6 and TRBJ2-7; D could derive from TRBD1 or TRBD2 (5 bases each). Germline values: CDR1 SGHDT, CDR2 YYEEEE. This CDR3 spans 15 amino acids. V was trimmed by 7 bases and J by 2 bases, leaving 19 bases between them. The CDR3 sequence: CASLGRGRITYEQYF. CDR3 nucleotide sequence: TGTGCCAGCCTGGGACGCGGACGGATCACCTACGAGCAGTACTTC.

The chain combines TRBV29-1 with TRBJ2-7; D could derive from TRBD1 or TRBD2 (6 bases each). V lost 3 bases and J lost 3, with 9 bases in between. Germline CDR1 SQVTM, CDR2 ANQGSEA. CDR3 size: 12 residues. The CDR3 bases are TGCAGCGTTGAGGAGGGGGACTACGAGCAGTACTTC. Protein: CSVEEGDYEQYF.

The chain joins TRBV5-1 to TRBJ2-1; TRBD2 agrees at 10 bases. The CDR3 has 14 residues. CDR1 and CDR2 (germline): SGHRS, YFSETQ. Trimming removed 3 bases from V and 5 bases from J; junction bases left unmatched: 2. The CDR3 spells CASSSGLADNEQFF. DNA for the CDR3: TGCGCCAGCAGCTCTGGACTAGCGGACAATGAGCAGTTCTTC.

This clonotype was seen ten or more times. The V gene is TRBV6-5, the J gene TRBJ2-1, with D unresolved. Per germline, CDR1 MNHEY and CDR2 SVGAGI. V lost 5 bases and J lost 0, with 11 bases in between. The CDR3 is 15 amino acids. The CDR3 reads CASSKTALSYNEQFF. Written as DNA, the CDR3 is TGTGCCAGCAGTAAAACAGCACTCTCCTACAATGAGCAGTTCTTC.

This clonotype came up many times. The chain employs TRBV7-6 and TRBJ2-5; a weak D match, TRBD1 (6 bases). CDR1 and CDR2 (germline): SGHVS, FNYEAQ. The CDR3 is 18 residues long. Trimming removed 5 bases from V and 2 bases from J, with 24 bases in between. The CDR3 spells CASSLGFDYDGTQETQYF. The CDR3 DNA is TGTGCCAGCAGCCTGGGGTTTGACTACGACGGGACACAAGAGACCCAGTACTTC.

This clonotype was counted many times. This chain links TRBV27 with TRBJ2-7; 8 positions match TRBD1. Germline CDR1 MNHEY, CDR2 SMNVEV (reference sequence). CDR3 length: 15 residues. V gave up 2 bases and J gave up 0 bases; unmatched junction bases: 3. CDR3 DNA sequence: TGTGCCAGCAGTTTAAGGACAGGGATCTCCTACGAGCAGTACTTC. It specifies CASSLRTGISYEQYF.

This clonotype occurred many times. The chain has TRBV2 and TRBJ2-1; 9 nucleotides line up with TRBD2. The germline CDR1 and CDR2 sequences are SNHLY and FYNNEI. V trimming: 5 bases; J trimming: 0 bases; junction bases outside the gene matches: 5. This CDR3 is built from 16 residues. The CDR3 here is CASSRTSASSYNEQFF. The CDR3, as DNA: TGTGCCAGCAGTCGGACTAGCGCGAGCTCCTACAATGAGCAGTTCTTC.

This clonotype was counted ten times or more. The CDR3 protein is CATTTGPYSNQPQHF. Here the CDR3 DNA reads TGTGCCACCACAACCGGACCTTATAGCAATCAGCCCCAGCATTTT. The gene calls are TRBV10-3 and TRBJ1-5; D remains unclear. CDR3 size: 15 residues. Trimming stripped 10 bases from V and 0 bases from J, with 16 bases between. The germline CDR1 and CDR2 sequences are ENHRY and SYGVKD.

This clonotype was recorded a few times. This sequence joins TRBV7-9 and TRBJ2-7, with 7 bases matching TRBD2. The CDR3 has 16 amino acids. V lost 1 base and J lost 2; bases outside the gene matches: 8. CDR1 is SEHNR and CDR2 is FQNEAQ in the germline V gene (reference sequence). CDR3 DNA sequence: TGTGCCAGCAGCTTAGGTATCACGGGAGGTACCTACGAGCAGTACTTC. Amino acids: CASSLGITGGTYEQYF.

In this sample, this clonotype turned up many times. This chain joins TRBV29-1 and TRBJ1-5, with TRBD1 as a possible D gene (5 bases). CDR1 SQVTM and CDR2 ANQGSEA come from the germline V gene. This CDR3 has 9 residues. V was trimmed by 7 bases and J by 7 bases, leaving 5 bases between them. The CDR3 DNA sequence: TGCAGCGCAGGGCAGCCCCAGCATTTT. Translation: CSAGQPQHF.

This clonotype has at least ten counts. J is TRBJ2-1 and V is TRBV12-3 or TRBV12-4, with TRBD2 matching over 10 bases. The length of the CDR3 is 18 residues. Trimming removed 5 bases from V and 8 bases from J; junction bases left unmatched: 18. The CDR3 sequence is CASSTHGPGASGSHEQFF. Here the CDR3 DNA reads TGTGCCAGCAGTACCCACGGCCCGGGGGCTAGCGGGAGCCATGAGCAGTTCTTC.

This clonotype was seen many times. This chain connects TRBV7-8 to TRBJ2-1, with D perhaps TRBD2 (6 bases). Germline V gives CDR1 SGHVS, CDR2 FQNEAQ. There are 16 residues in the CDR3. Trimming stripped 1 base from V and 5 bases from J, with 15 bases between. In DNA, the CDR3 is TGTGCCAGCAGCTTAGGGCCTATCACGGGAGACAATGAGCAGTTCTTC. As protein: CASSLGPITGDNEQFF.

This clonotype has ten or more counts. Compared with germline, one end of the junction differs, possibly owing to a read error. V and J are TRBV7-7 and TRBJ2-5, with 9 bases fitting TRBD1. Germline V gene lookup returns CDR1 SSHAT and CDR2 FNYEAQ (reference sequence). The CDR3 sequence is 14 residues long. Here the CDR3 DNA reads TGTGCTAGCAGCGCTGGGACAGGGCAAGAGACCCAGTACTTC. Protein product: CASSAGTGQETQYF.

The chain couples TRBV6-1 to TRBJ2-7; D is undetermined. The V end was cut by 5 bases, the J end by 4 bases, with 6 bases between. CDR3 length equals 11 residues. Germline CDR1 reads MNHNS; CDR2 reads SASEGT. CDR3 amino acids: CASSSEYEQYF. The CDR3 DNA reads as TGTGCCAGCAGTTCGGAGTACGAGCAGTACTTC.

The chain couples TRBV11-1 to TRBJ1-1, with D possibly matching TRBD1 (5 bases). V dropped 5 bases and J dropped 4 bases, with 11 bases sitting between them. CDR1 and CDR2 (germline): SGHAT, FQDESV (reference sequence). This CDR3 comprises 13 residues. CDR3 in amino acids: CASSRTSVTEAFF. Here the CDR3 DNA reads TGTGCCAGCAGCCGGACATCTGTCACTGAAGCTTTCTTT.

By share of the sample, this clonotype is medium-sized. The DNA is omitted, as the CDR3 cannot be located on it reliably, and the CDR3 follows TCRdb's listing. V is TRBV6-4 and J is TRBJ2-3; the table's TRBD1 call for D was not verified on the DNA. The CDR3 extends over 15 residues, inclusive of both ends. Germline lookup yields CDR1 MRHNA and CDR2 SNTAGT. CDR3: CASSSSAGATDTQYF.

This clonotype was counted many times. The chain recombines TRBV5-1 with TRBJ2-1, with TRBD1 matching 7 bases. Trimming took 5 bases from V and 7 from J; bases not matched to a gene: 9. Germline lookup yields CDR1 SGHRS and CDR2 YFSETQ. The CDR3 contains 14 residues. The CDR3, as DNA: TGCGCCAGCAGTCCGGGACAGCATTTGAATGAGCAGTTCTTC. It specifies CASSPGQHLNEQFF.

This clonotype was seen at least ten times. The chain has TRBV5-1 and TRBJ2-7; D unresolved. CDR1 is SGHRS, CDR2 YFSETQ, per germline. The CDR3 totals 10 residues. Trimming left V 4 bases short and J 2 bases short, with 1 base between. CDR3 sequence reads: CASSTYEQYF. CDR3 DNA: TGCGCCAGCAGCACCTACGAGCAGTACTTC.

This chain uses TRBV7-9 with TRBJ1-5, with no clear D. The CDR3 is 16 amino acids. CDR1 and CDR2 (germline): SEHNR, FQNEAQ (reference sequence). Trimming took off 3 bases at V and 0 bases at J, with 12 bases between the two ends. The CDR3 bases are TGTGCCAGCAGCTTGAGTGGACCAGGTAGCAATCAGCCCCAGCATTTT. It is translated as CASSLSGPGSNQPQHF.

V and J are TRBV6-5 and TRBJ2-7, with 13 bases identical to TRBD2. Germline V gene lookup returns CDR1 MNHEY and CDR2 SVGAGI. The CDR3 covers 17 residues. After removal of 0 bases from V and 3 bases from J, the junction contained 5 bases not matched to a gene. The CDR3, as DNA: TGTGCCAGCAGTTACTCGAGCGGACTAGCGGGAGTCTACGAGCAGTACTTC. It codes for CASSYSSGLAGVYEQYF.